This TCR beta chain stems from a study of T cell responses to AZD1222 COVID-19 vaccine. Study as a whole: Pooling was applied to second doses at about 4 or about 12 weeks. Study-level findings and limits: In a largely white British group with more females than males, clonal diversity was possibly underestimated.

About this clone itself: Antigen specificity is unknown.

Sequenced by immunoSEQ multiplex PCR; TCRdb stores in-frame clones only, minus some. The sample includes tens of thousands of clones, roughly 85% of them seen just once. This CDR3 is built from 13 residues. V shed 2 bases and J shed 2 bases, with 5 bases lying between them. The germline CDR1 and CDR2 sequences are SGHTA and FQGTGA. The chain has TRBV7-3 and TRBJ2-3, with D hard to call. This sequence originates from an adult in good health. Here the sequenced sample was peripheral blood, taken on day 0 of AZD1222 vaccination. This CDR3 reads CASSLPYTDTQYF. As DNA, the CDR3 is TGTGCCAGCAGCTTACCCTACACAGATACGCAGTATTTT. Supplemented by reference TRBV7-3 and TRBJ2-3, the full variable domain reads GAGVSQTPSNKVTEKGKYVELRCDPISGHTALYWYRQSLGQGPEFLIYFQGTGAADDSGLPNDRFFAVRPEGSVSTLKIQRTERGDSAVYLCASSLPYTDTQYFGPGTRLTVL.